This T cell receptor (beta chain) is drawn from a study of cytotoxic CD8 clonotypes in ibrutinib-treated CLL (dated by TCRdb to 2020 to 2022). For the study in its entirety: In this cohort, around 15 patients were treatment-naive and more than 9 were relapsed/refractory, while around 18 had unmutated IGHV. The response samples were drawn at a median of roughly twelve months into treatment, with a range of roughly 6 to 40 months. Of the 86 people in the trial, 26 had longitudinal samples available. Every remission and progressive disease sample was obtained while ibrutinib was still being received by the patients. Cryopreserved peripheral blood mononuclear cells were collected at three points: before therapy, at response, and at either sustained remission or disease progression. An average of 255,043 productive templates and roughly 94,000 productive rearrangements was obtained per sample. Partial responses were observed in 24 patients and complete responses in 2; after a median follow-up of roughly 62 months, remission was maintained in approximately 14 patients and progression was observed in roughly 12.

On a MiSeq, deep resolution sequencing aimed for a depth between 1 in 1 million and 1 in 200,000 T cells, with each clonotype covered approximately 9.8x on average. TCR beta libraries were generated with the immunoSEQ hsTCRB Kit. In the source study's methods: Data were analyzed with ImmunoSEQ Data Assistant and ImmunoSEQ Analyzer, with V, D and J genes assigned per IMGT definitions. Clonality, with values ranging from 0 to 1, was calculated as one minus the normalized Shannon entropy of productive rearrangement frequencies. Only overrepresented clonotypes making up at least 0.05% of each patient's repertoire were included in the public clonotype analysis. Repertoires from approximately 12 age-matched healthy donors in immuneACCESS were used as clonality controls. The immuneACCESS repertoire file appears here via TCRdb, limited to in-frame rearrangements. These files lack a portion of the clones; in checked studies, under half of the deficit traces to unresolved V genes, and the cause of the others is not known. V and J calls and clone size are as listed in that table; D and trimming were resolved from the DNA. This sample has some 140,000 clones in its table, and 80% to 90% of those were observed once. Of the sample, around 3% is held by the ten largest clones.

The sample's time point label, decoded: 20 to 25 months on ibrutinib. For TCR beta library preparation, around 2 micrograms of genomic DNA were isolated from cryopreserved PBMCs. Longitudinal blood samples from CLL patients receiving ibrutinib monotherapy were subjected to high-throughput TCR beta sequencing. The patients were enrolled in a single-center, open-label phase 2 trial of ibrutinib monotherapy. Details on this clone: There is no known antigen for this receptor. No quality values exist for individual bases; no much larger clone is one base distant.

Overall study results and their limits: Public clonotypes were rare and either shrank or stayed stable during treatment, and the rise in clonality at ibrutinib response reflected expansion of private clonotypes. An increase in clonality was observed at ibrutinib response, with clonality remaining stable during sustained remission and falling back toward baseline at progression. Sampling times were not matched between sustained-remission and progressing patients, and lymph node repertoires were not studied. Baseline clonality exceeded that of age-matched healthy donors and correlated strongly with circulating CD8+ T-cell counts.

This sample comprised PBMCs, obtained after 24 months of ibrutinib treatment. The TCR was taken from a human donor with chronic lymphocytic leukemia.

The CDR3 is CASSVGTGPSYEQYF. At the DNA level, the sequence is TGTGCCAGCAGCGTCGGTACCGGCCCCTCCTACGAGCAGTACTTC. This chain is built from TRBV9 and TRBJ2-7; the D segment cannot be called with confidence. The cysteine opens and the phenylalanine closes a CDR3 of 15 amino acids. Of the read, only the CDR3 DNA is kept; its 45 bases are in frame from base 1. At the junction V is shortened by 2 bases and J by 0 bases, with 12 bases in between. The germline V gene yields SGDLS for CDR1 and YYNGEE for CDR2.